The source of this TCR beta chain is a study of liver allograft versus peripheral blood T cells. Overall study: Transplanted-liver T cell receptor repertoires were compared with recipients' peripheral blood repertoires.

This clonotype rates as large. Its antigen is not known. In germline, CDR1 is MNHEY, CDR2 SVGAGI. The CDR3 runs to 16 residues. Trimming took off 6 bases at V and 10 bases at J, with 22 bases between the two ends. TCRdb recomputed calls from the reads with MiXCR, one row per CDR3 protein. The data show approximately 6,600 distinct CDR3 sequences, with approximately 15% seen just once and about 3.2% held by the top ten. Study conclusions and caveats: There were reportedly differences between T cell receptor repertoires inside liver allografts and those in peripheral blood.

The chain couples TRBV6-5 to TRBJ1-6; D is perhaps TRBD1 (6 bases). The sequence was collected from a human patient who had a liver transplant. Some of the T cells might come from the graft donor. The CDR3 is CASRRRTDIGYSPLHF. DNA of the CDR3: TGTGCCAGCAGACGCCGGACAGACATAGGCTACTCACCCCTCCACTTT.